These T cell receptor beta chains were read from a single sample in a study of T cell responses to AZD1222 COVID-19 vaccine. Clones were read by immunoSEQ multiplex PCR, and TCRdb kept only the in-frame ones, dropping some. Of about 110,000 clones in the sample, around 84% were seen once. Here the sequenced sample was peripheral blood, taken on day 0 of AZD1222 vaccination. The origin of the receptors is an adult in good health. Each CDR3 is given with its conserved first and last residue. D genes are given only for firm matches. Clone size, where shown, is once, few, many, or a class for clones that have expanded.

NA TRBJ2-7 NA TRBV7-3 CASSPVGALGEQYF TGTGCCAGCAGTCCGGTTGGGGCTCTCGGCGAGCAGTACTTC
NA TRBJ2-7 NA TRBV7-9 CASSEGAGVRLGEQYF TGTGCCAGCAGCGAAGGGGCTGGGGTCCGGCTCGGCGAGCAGTACTTC
NA TRBJ2-7 TRBD2 TRBV6-6 CASSYRGGWSEQYF TGTGCCAGCAGTTACCGGGGGGGCTGGTCCGAGCAGTACTTC
few TRBJ1-5 NA TRBV2 CASSEADSNQPQHF TGTGCCAGCAGTGAAGCGGATAGCAATCAGCCCCAGCATTTT
once TRBJ2-7 NA TRBV7-2 CASSLVERYEQYF TGTGCCAGCAGCTTAGTAGAGCGATACGAGCAGTACTTC
once TRBJ1-2 TRBD1 TRBV5-8 CASSLTLGTGESYGYTF TGTGCCAGCAGCTTGACCCTTGGGACAGGAGAGTCCTATGGCTACACCTTC
NA TRBJ1-2 NA TRBV18 CASSQGAQEASYGYTF TGTGCCAGCTCGCAAGGAGCCCAGGAGGCTAGCTATGGCTACACCTTC
NA TRBJ2-1 NA TRBV3-1/TRBV3-2 CASSQSVSYNEQFF TGTGCCAGCAGCCAATCAGTCTCCTACAATGAGCAGTTCTTC
NA TRBJ1-2 NA TRBV7-2 CASSLDGFGGYTF TGTGCCAGCAGCTTAGACGGGTTCGGGGGCTACACCTTC
NA TRBJ2-1 TRBD2 TRBV4-1 CASSPGGGPAYNEQFF TGCGCCAGCAGCCCAGGCGGGGGTCCAGCCTACAATGAGCAGTTCTTC
NA TRBJ2-3 TRBD2 TRBV19 CASRVTPGLAGRLGRADTQYF TGTGCCAGTAGAGTGACCCCCGGACTAGCGGGGCGGCTTGGGCGGGCAGATACGCAGTATTTT
NA TRBJ1-5 TRBD1 TRBV7-2 CASSPGQGLEPQHF TGTGCCAGCAGCCCGGGACAGGGTCTGGAGCCCCAGCATTTT
NA TRBJ1-3 NA TRBV19 CASSIFFRTETGNTIYF TGTGCCAGTAGTATTTTTTTTAGGACGGAAACTGGAAACACCATATATTTT
NA TRBJ2-7 TRBD2 TRBV12-3/TRBV12-4 CASSLTSREQYF TGTGCCAGCAGTCTGACTAGCAGAGAGCAGTACTTC